This TCR beta chain was observed in a study of T-cell reconstitution after alpha-beta-depleted transplantation in children. Unique molecular identifiers were used to barcode this TCRbeta library. TCRdb reanalysed the PCR reads using MiXCR and keeps one entry per CDR3 protein. The data contain about 420,000 distinct CDR3 sequences, roughly 11% of them singletons. This CDR3 contains 20 residues. The junction had 21 bases not matched to a gene; V was cut back by 4 bases and J by 3 bases. Per germline, CDR1 MNHEY and CDR2 SVGEGT. The gene calls are TRBV6-2 or TRBV6-3 and TRBJ2-3; 8 nucleotides agree with TRBD2. The sequence was obtained from a human donor who donated a stem cell graft to a child with acute myeloid leukemia. This sample comprised PBMCs from the stem cell graft donor, obtained from the stem cell graft. The CDR3 DNA is TGTGCCAGCAGTTGGGGAGAAGCGGGAGAAGGTTGGTGGAGAACAGATACGCAGTATTTT. It specifies CASSWGEAGEGWWRTDTQYF.